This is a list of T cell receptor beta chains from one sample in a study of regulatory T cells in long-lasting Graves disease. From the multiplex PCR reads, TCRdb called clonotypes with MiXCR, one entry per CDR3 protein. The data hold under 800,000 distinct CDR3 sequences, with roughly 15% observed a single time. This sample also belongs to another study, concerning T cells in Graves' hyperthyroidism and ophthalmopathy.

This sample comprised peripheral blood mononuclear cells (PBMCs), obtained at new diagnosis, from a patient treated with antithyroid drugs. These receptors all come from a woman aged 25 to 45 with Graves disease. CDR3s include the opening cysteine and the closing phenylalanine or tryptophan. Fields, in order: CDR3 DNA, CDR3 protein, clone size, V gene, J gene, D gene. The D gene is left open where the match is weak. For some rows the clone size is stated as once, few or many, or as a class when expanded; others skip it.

CDR3nt: TGCGCCAGCAGCTGGGACATGACGGTCCAAGAGACCCAGTACTTC
CDR3aa: CASSWDMTVQETQYF
abundance: -
v_gene: TRBV5-1
j_gene: TRBJ2-5
d_gene: -

CDR3nt: TGTGCCAGCAGCCAAAGTTTAGTCCCCTCCTACGAGCAGTACTTC
CDR3aa: CASSQSLVPSYEQYF
abundance: -
v_gene: TRBV11-2
j_gene: TRBJ2-7
d_gene: -

CDR3nt: TGTGCCAGCAGAGGGCCGGGACACCAAGGATACAATGAGCAGTTCTTC
CDR3aa: CASRGPGHQGYNEQFF
abundance: few
v_gene: TRBV27
j_gene: TRBJ2-1
d_gene: -

CDR3nt: TGTGCCAGCAGTTTAATGCAGGGTGGGACCGGGGAGCTGTTTTTT
CDR3aa: CASSLMQGGTGELFF
abundance: -
v_gene: TRBV28
j_gene: TRBJ2-2
d_gene: -

CDR3nt: TGTGCCAGCAGCTCGCCGGGACAGGGGTACGAGCAGTACTTC
CDR3aa: CASSSPGQGYEQYF
abundance: many
v_gene: TRBV7-9
j_gene: TRBJ2-7
d_gene: TRBD1

CDR3nt: TGTGCCTGGAGTCGGGGGAGGATAGCAGATACGCAGTATTTT
CDR3aa: CAWSRGRIADTQYF
abundance: few
v_gene: TRBV30
j_gene: TRBJ2-3
d_gene: -

CDR3nt: TGCAGCGTTGTGTCCTGGGAGAGAGCGAACACTGAAGCTTTCTTT
CDR3aa: CSVVSWERANTEAFF
abundance: many
v_gene: TRBV29-1
j_gene: TRBJ1-1
d_gene: -

CDR3nt: TGTGCCAGCAGGAGTCCGATTGCCTACGAGCAGTACTTC
CDR3aa: CASRSPIAYEQYF
abundance: -
v_gene: TRBV28
j_gene: TRBJ2-7
d_gene: -

CDR3nt: TGTGCCCGCCGCCGGGACAGCGACTATGGCTACACCTTC
CDR3aa: CARRRDSDYGYTF
abundance: -
v_gene: TRBV30
j_gene: TRBJ1-2
d_gene: TRBD1

CDR3nt: TGTGCCAGCAAGACGGCCGCAAATGAGGGAAACATTCAGTACTTC
CDR3aa: CASKTAANEGNIQYF
abundance: few
v_gene: TRBV6-2/TRBV6-3
j_gene: TRBJ2-4
d_gene: -

CDR3nt: TGTGCCAGCAAGCCCCGTAGGGGGGCGCGAAATGAGCAGTTCTTC
CDR3aa: CASKPRRGARNEQFF
abundance: many
v_gene: TRBV28
j_gene: TRBJ2-1
d_gene: -

CDR3nt: TGTGCCAGCAGCCAAGGGCGCGGGATCACTAATGAAAAACTGTTTTTT
CDR3aa: CASSQGRGITNEKLFF
abundance: -
v_gene: TRBV3-1
j_gene: TRBJ1-4
d_gene: -

CDR3nt: TGTGCCAGCAGTTACGGCAGAAGTAATGAAAAACTGTTTTTT
CDR3aa: CASSYGRSNEKLFF
abundance: few
v_gene: TRBV6-5
j_gene: TRBJ1-4
d_gene: -

CDR3nt: TGTGCCAGCACTGAGAGGACACAATCCTACGAGCAGTACTTC
CDR3aa: CASTERTQSYEQYF
abundance: many
v_gene: TRBV2
j_gene: TRBJ2-7
d_gene: -

CDR3nt: TGTGCCAGCAGCTTCAGGGTTGGCTACACCTTC
CDR3aa: CASSFRVGYTF
abundance: many
v_gene: TRBV7-9
j_gene: TRBJ1-2
d_gene: -

CDR3nt: TGTGCCAGCAGTTTGTACAAACGACAGGGGGACCAAGAGACCCAGTACTTC
CDR3aa: CASSLYKRQGDQETQYF
abundance: few
v_gene: TRBV27
j_gene: TRBJ2-5
d_gene: TRBD1

CDR3nt: TGTGCCAGCAGCCATAAATACGAGCAGTACTTC
CDR3aa: CASSHKYEQYF
abundance: -
v_gene: TRBV3-1
j_gene: TRBJ2-7
d_gene: -

CDR3nt: TGTGCCAGCAGTCCACCGGTTAGGGGGGGCTCTGGGGCCAACGTCCTGACTTTC
CDR3aa: CASSPPVRGGSGANVLTF
abundance: few
v_gene: TRBV28
j_gene: TRBJ2-6
d_gene: -

CDR3nt: TGTGCCAGCAGCTTACGGAGCGGGACGCCTTACAATGAGCAGTTCTTC
CDR3aa: CASSLRSGTPYNEQFF
abundance: many
v_gene: TRBV11-2
j_gene: TRBJ2-1
d_gene: TRBD2

CDR3nt: TGTGCCAGCAGCGCTCACTACCCCCTCAGCACAGATACGCAGTATTTT
CDR3aa: CASSAHYPLSTDTQYF
abundance: -
v_gene: TRBV9
j_gene: TRBJ2-3
d_gene: -

CDR3nt: TGTGCCAGCAGCTTCGGACTAGCGGACACAAGGGGGCATGAGCAGTTCTTC
CDR3aa: CASSFGLADTRGHEQFF
abundance: many
v_gene: TRBV6-1
j_gene: TRBJ2-1
d_gene: TRBD2

CDR3nt: TGTGCCAGCAGCCAATGGGACTTCTCCTACAATGAGCAGTTCTTC
CDR3aa: CASSQWDFSYNEQFF
abundance: -
v_gene: TRBV11-2
j_gene: TRBJ2-1
d_gene: -

CDR3nt: TGTGCCAGCAGTTTCTCCCGTGGGACTAGCGGCGCTGAGCAGTACTTC
CDR3aa: CASSFSRGTSGAEQYF
abundance: -
v_gene: TRBV27
j_gene: TRBJ2-7
d_gene: TRBD2

CDR3nt: TGTGCCAGTTCTCGGAGGGGATATGCAGGGGGCGGCCCCACCGGGGAGCTGTTTTTT
CDR3aa: CASSRRGYAGGGPTGELFF
abundance: few
v_gene: TRBV19
j_gene: TRBJ2-2
d_gene: TRBD1

CDR3nt: TGTGCCAGCAGCTTAATCGGGGGCGGGGAGACCCAGTACTTC
CDR3aa: CASSLIGGGETQYF
abundance: few
v_gene: TRBV7-2
j_gene: TRBJ2-5
d_gene: -